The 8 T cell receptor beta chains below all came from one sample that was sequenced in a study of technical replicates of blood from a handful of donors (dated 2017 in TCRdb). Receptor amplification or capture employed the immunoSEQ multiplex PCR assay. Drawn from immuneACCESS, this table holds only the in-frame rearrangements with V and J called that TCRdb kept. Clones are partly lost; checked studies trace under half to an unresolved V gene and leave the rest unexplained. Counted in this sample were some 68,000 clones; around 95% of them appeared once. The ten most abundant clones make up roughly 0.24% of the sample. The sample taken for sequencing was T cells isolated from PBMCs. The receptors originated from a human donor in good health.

The CDR3 DNA sequence: TGTGCCAGCTCACCACTGGGGCGTGGGGCTTTCTTT. It translates to CASSPLGRGAFF. This chain connects TRBV18 to TRBJ1-1; D perhaps matches TRBD1 (5 bases). The germline V gene has CDR1 KGHSH and CDR2 LQKENI. V lost 1 base and J 11 bases, leaving 11 bases between the germline ends. The CDR3 has 12 residues.

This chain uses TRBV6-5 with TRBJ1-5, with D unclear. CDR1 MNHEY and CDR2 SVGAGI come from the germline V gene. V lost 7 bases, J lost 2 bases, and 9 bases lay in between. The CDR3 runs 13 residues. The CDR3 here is CASTQGGNQPQHF. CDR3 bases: TGTGCCAGCACCCAAGGAGGCAATCAGCCCCAGCATTTT.

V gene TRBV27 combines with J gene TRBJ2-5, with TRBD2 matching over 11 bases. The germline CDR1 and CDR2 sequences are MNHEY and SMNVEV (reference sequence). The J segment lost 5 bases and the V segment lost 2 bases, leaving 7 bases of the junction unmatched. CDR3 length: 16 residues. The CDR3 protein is CASSLASGGPLETQYF. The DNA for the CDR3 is TGTGCCAGCAGTTTAGCTAGCGGGGGGCCCTTGGAGACCCAGTACTTC.

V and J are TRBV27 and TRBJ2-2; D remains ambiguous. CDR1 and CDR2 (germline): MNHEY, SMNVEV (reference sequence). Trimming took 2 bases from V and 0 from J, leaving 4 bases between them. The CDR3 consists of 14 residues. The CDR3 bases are TGTGCCAGCAGTTTAGCGGCGAACACCGGGGAGCTGTTTTTT. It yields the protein CASSLAANTGELFF.

CDR3 sequence (DNA): TGCAGCGCCGACGGAGGGTTGGAAGAGACCCAGTACTTC. Translated, it gives CSADGGLEETQYF. The rearrangement joins TRBV29-1 to TRBJ2-5; possibly TRBD2 for D (6 bases). CDR1 SQVTM and CDR2 ANQGSEA come from the germline V gene. Trimming removed 7 bases from V and 3 bases from J, with 15 bases in between. The CDR3 loop spans 13 amino acids.

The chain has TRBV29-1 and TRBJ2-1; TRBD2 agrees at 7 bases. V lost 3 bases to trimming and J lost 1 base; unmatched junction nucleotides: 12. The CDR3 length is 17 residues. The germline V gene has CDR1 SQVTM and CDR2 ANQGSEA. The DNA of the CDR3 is TGCAGCGTTGATCGGTCTTTCGGGAGGACATCCTACAATGAGCAGTTCTTC. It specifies CSVDRSFGRTSYNEQFF.

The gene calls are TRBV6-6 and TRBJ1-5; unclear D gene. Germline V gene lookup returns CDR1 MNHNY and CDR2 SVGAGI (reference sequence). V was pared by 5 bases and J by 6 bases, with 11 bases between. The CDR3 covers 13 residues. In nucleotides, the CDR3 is TGTGCCAGCAGTCCGAATACTTTTCAGCCCCAGCATTTT. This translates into CASSPNTFQPQHF.

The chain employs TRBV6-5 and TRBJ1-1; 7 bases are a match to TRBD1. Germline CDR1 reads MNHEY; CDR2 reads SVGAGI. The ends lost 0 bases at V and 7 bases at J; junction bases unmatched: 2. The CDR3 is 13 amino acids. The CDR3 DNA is TGTGCCAGCAGTTACTCGAACAGGGGTGAAGCTTTCTTT. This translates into CASSYSNRGEAFF.